The entry below describes one T cell receptor beta chain. The antigen is undetermined. Libraries were prepared by immunoSEQ multiplex PCR; TCRdb keeps only in-frame clonotypes and omits some of them. The sample carries about 280,000 clones, about 87% recorded once. This entry is derived from a study of Ad26.COV2.S vaccination and SARS-CoV-2 variants. Study details: Doses of Ad26.COV2.S were injected into muscle once or twice, 56 days apart. The study's findings and limits: There was reportedly substantial breadth in spike-specific CD8+ and CD4+ T cell responses after vaccination.

As to treatment: 15 to 20 received Ad26.COV2.S at low or high dose, single or two shots; five or six received placebo; per-sample allocation not given. Sampling happened 63 days after the first vaccine or placebo injection. V lost 6 bases, J lost 3 bases, and 2 bases stayed unmatched. The CDR3 covers 13 residues. The rearrangement joins TRBV12-3 or TRBV12-4 to TRBJ1-2, with 9 bases lining up with TRBD1. This clonotype was obtained from a person between 18 and 59 years old who received the Ad26.COV2.S COVID-19 vaccine or a placebo. This material consisted of peripheral blood, taken in a trial of Ad26.COV2.S vaccine versus placebo. CDR3 amino acids: CASSRTGDYGYTF. DNA for the CDR3: TGTGCCAGCAGCAGGACAGGGGACTATGGCTACACCTTC.